The next 23 T cell receptor beta chains were all read from a single sample in a study of memory CD4+ T cells and cytomegalovirus serostatus. Single viable CD3+CD4+CD8-CD45RO+ cells were sorted as the memory CD4+ T cells. Here immunoSEQ multiplex PCR was the method, and the copy in TCRdb shows in-frame clones only, minus some. The sample has about 92,000 clones, over 70% seen once. The material sequenced was memory CD4+ T cells from blood. The receptors derive from an adult in good health and CMV-seropositive.

The genes are TRBV5-1 and TRBJ2-1; 13 bases agree with TRBD2. The CDR3 runs 15 residues. Germline V CDR1 and CDR2: SGHRS, YFSETQ. Trimming removed 4 bases from V and 7 bases from J; junction bases left unmatched: 5. CDR3: CASSEMTSGGNEQFF. The CDR3 DNA is TGCGCCAGCAGCGAGATGACTAGCGGGGGGAATGAGCAGTTCTTC.

This rearrangement joins TRBV6-6 to TRBJ1-1; D gene uncertain. CDR1 is MNHNY, CDR2 SVGAGI, per germline (reference sequence). There are 15 residues in the CDR3. Trimming pared 6 bases from V and 4 bases from J, leaving 18 bases between. The CDR3 sequence: CASRRITAYGTEAFF. The CDR3 nucleotides read TGTGCCAGCAGACGTATCACAGCGTACGGCACTGAAGCTTTCTTT.

Here the CDR3 reads CASSYGRTQPQHF. The DNA of the CDR3 is TGTGCCAGCAGTTACGGCAGGACTCAGCCCCAGCATTTT. V is TRBV6-5 and J is TRBJ1-5; no clear D. Germline V lookup: CDR1 MNHEY, CDR2 SVGAGI. The CDR3 runs 13 residues. Trimming stripped 2 bases from V and 6 bases from J, with 8 bases between.

The chain couples TRBV5-1 to TRBJ1-4; D not certain. The CDR3 has 14 residues. Trimming took off 4 bases at V and 7 bases at J, with 14 bases between the two ends. Germline V gives CDR1 SGHRS, CDR2 YFSETQ. CDR3 in amino acids: CASSIGRQSEKLFF. The CDR3 region has the DNA TGCGCCAGCAGCATCGGACGCCAGAGTGAAAAACTGTTTTTT.

V is TRBV5-6 and J is TRBJ2-3; D is unresolved. CDR1 is SGHDT, CDR2 YYEEEE, per germline. V was clipped by 2 bases and J by 0 bases, with 4 bases between them. This CDR3 has 13 residues. CDR3 sequence (DNA): TGTGCCAGCAGCTTATGGAGCACAGATACGCAGTATTTT. Protein sequence: CASSLWSTDTQYF.

There are many counts of this clone. The J gene is TRBJ1-1, the V gene TRBV2, with no clear D. The CDR3 is made up of 10 amino acids. Trimming took off 3 bases at V and 8 bases at J, with 4 bases between the two ends. The germline CDR1 and CDR2 sequences are SNHLY and FYNNEI. The CDR3 nucleotides read TGTGCCAGCAGTGAGCAGGAAGCTTTCTTT. This sequence encodes CASSEQEAFF.

The DNA of the CDR3 is TGTGCCAGCAGTCCATTTGGCCTCTCCTACGAGCAGTACTTC. This codes for CASSPFGLSYEQYF. The V and J genes are TRBV27 and TRBJ2-7; D call uncertain. This CDR3 has 14 residues. CDR1 is MNHEY and CDR2 is SMNVEV in the germline V gene (reference sequence). V was pared by 5 bases and J by 0 bases, with 11 bases between.

This chain joins TRBV9 and TRBJ1-4; D perhaps matches TRBD1 (6 bases). Germline V gives CDR1 SGDLS, CDR2 YYNGEE. The length of the CDR3 is 14 residues. Trimming took 4 bases from V and 6 from J, leaving 13 bases between them. DNA for the CDR3: TGTGCCAGCAGCCGAGGGGGGGTCGATGAAAAACTGTTTTTT. Translation gives CASSRGGVDEKLFF.

This clone turned up a few times. The chain uses TRBV5-7 and TRBJ2-5, with a weak D call TRBD1 (7 bases). TRBV5-7 is marked as an open reading frame, function uncertain. This CDR3 is 17 amino acids long. Trimming removed 7 bases at V and 7 bases at J, with 29 bases between. CDR3 loop: CASVPQGTQRVRGTQYF. In nucleotides, the CDR3 is TGTGCCAGCGTACCACAGGGGACCCAGCGGGTAAGGGGGACCCAGTACTTC.

This clone was found once. V usage is TRBV7-2 and J usage is TRBJ2-5, with D tentatively TRBD1 (5 bases). Germline V gene sequence: CDR1 SGHTA, CDR2 FQGNSA. CDR3 length: 15 amino acids. V shed 5 bases and J shed 2 bases, with 15 bases lying between them. CDR3 DNA sequence: TGTGCCAGCAGCCCCTGGGCAGGACAACAAGAGACCCAGTACTTC. Translated: CASSPWAGQQETQYF.

The chain has TRBV6-1 and TRBJ1-5; D gene uncertain. The CDR3 runs to 12 residues. CDR1 MNHNS and CDR2 SASEGT come from the germline V gene. V was clipped by 6 bases and J by 7 bases, with 10 bases between them. CDR3 DNA: TGTGCCAGCAGCTCAAGACTACAGCCCCAGCATTTT. It yields the protein CASSSRLQPQHF.

Only one count was recorded for this clone. The V and J genes are TRBV15 and TRBJ2-6; D is ambiguous. CDR3 length: 18 amino acids. Germline assignment: CDR1 LNHNV and CDR2 YYDKDF (reference sequence). V was pared by 1 base and J by 0 bases, with 13 bases between. The CDR3 spells CATSRGSGGNSGANVLTF. CDR3 sequence (DNA): TGTGCCACCAGCAGAGGGTCTGGCGGCAACTCTGGGGCCAACGTCCTGACTTTC. Combining the CDR3 with reference TRBV15 and TRBJ2-6 gives the whole variable domain DAMVIQNPRYQVTQFGKPVTLSCSQTLNHNVMYWYQQKSSQAPKLLFHYYDKDFNNEADTPDNFQSRRPNTSFCFLDIRSPGLGDTAMYLCATSRGSGGNSGANVLTFGAGSRLTVL.

This chain links TRBV7-8 with TRBJ2-7; 13 bases agree with TRBD2. In germline, CDR1 is SGHVS, CDR2 FQNEAQ. The CDR3 is made up of 16 amino acids. With 4 bases clipped from V and 4 bases from J, the junction kept 7 bases outside the gene matches. CDR3 nucleotides: TGTGCCAGCAGCTCCCATCGACTAGCGGGAGGTTACGAGCAGTACTTC. This encodes CASSSHRLAGGYEQYF.

The chain combines TRBV6-5 with TRBJ1-1; D unresolved. V was shortened by 6 bases and J by 2 bases, with 13 bases between the two germline ends. The CDR3 totals 14 residues. CDR1 and CDR2 (germline): MNHEY, SVGAGI. This CDR3 reads CASSPPWGNTEAFF. The DNA for the CDR3 is TGTGCCAGCAGCCCCCCGTGGGGTAACACTGAAGCTTTCTTT.

The chain employs TRBV5-5 and TRBJ2-7, with D tentatively TRBD1 (6 bases). Germline values: CDR1 SGHKS, CDR2 YYEKEE (reference sequence). Trimming took 0 bases from V and 0 from J, leaving 10 bases between them. This CDR3 spans 15 amino acids. CDR3 loop: CASSLGGHSSYEQYF. CDR3 sequence (DNA): TGTGCCAGCAGCTTGGGGGGACATAGCTCCTACGAGCAGTACTTC.

The chain joins TRBV6-6 to TRBJ2-5; 10 nucleotides align to TRBD1. Per germline, CDR1 MNHNY and CDR2 SVGAGI (reference sequence). Trimming cost V 6 bases and J 5 bases; bases outside gene matches: 9. The length of the CDR3 is 15 residues. The CDR3 DNA is TGTGCCAGCAGCCGTACCGGGACAGGGGTCGAGACCCAGTACTTC. This encodes CASSRTGTGVETQYF.

V and J are TRBV9 and TRBJ1-4, with 9 bases that match TRBD1. V was clipped by 2 bases and J by 7 bases; unmatched bases: 6. Germline V gene lookup returns CDR1 SGDLS and CDR2 YYNGEE. This CDR3 comprises 15 residues. The CDR3 loop is CASSVGQGQGEKLFF. CDR3 sequence (DNA): TGTGCCAGCAGCGTCGGACAGGGGCAGGGTGAAAAACTGTTTTTT.

This clone showed up just once. The rearrangement links TRBV28 to TRBJ1-4, with 9 positions matching TRBD1. Trimming at V came to 10 bases and at J to 8 bases, leaving 17 bases not matched to a gene. This CDR3 has 16 amino acids. The germline V gene encodes CDR1 MDHEN and CDR2 SYDVKM. CDR3 protein: CATTGTGSPNGEKLFF. The CDR3 region has the DNA TGTGCCACTACCGGGACAGGGTCCCCGAATGGAGAAAAACTGTTTTTT. Full variable domain (remainder filled in from reference TRBV28 and TRBJ1-4): DVKVTQSSRYLVKRTGEKVFLECVQDMDHENMFWYRQDPGLGLRLIYFSYDVKMKEKGDIPEGYSVSREKKERFSLILESASTNQTSMYLCATTGTGSPNGEKLFFGSGTQLSVL.

J is TRBJ2-7 and V is TRBV10-1, with a weak D call TRBD2 (6 bases). V lost 4 bases to trimming and J lost 3 bases, with 13 bases between them. Germline CDR1 WNHNN, CDR2 SYGVQD (reference sequence). This CDR3 comprises 14 residues. CDR3 DNA: TGCGCCAGCAGTGTCGAGCGGAGGGGCTACGAGCAGTACTTC. Amino acids: CASSVERRGYEQYF.

The V gene is TRBV19, the J gene TRBJ1-5; D is perhaps TRBD1 (6 bases). The germline V gene encodes CDR1 LNHDA and CDR2 SQIVND (reference sequence). CDR3 length equals 16 residues. Trimming took off 3 bases at V and 0 bases at J, with 12 bases between the two ends. The CDR3 protein is CASSMLGTNSNQPQHF. The CDR3 DNA reads as TGTGCCAGTAGTATGCTCGGGACAAATAGCAATCAGCCCCAGCATTTT.

The V call is TRBV5-4, the J call TRBJ2-7; a possible D gene is TRBD2 (6 bases). The CDR3 loop spans 15 amino acids. In germline, CDR1 is SGHNT, CDR2 YYREEE (reference sequence). V was trimmed by 4 bases and J by 3 bases, leaving 17 bases between them. The CDR3 sequence is CASSAGVAEYYEQYF. CDR3 DNA: TGTGCCAGCAGCGCCGGGGTAGCGGAGTACTACGAGCAGTACTTC.

V gene TRBV4-1 combines with J gene TRBJ2-2; D possibly corresponds to TRBD2 (6 bases). V was cut by 0 bases and J by 4 bases, with 18 bases left in between. The germline V gene has CDR1 MGHRA and CDR2 YSYEKL. The CDR3 has 18 amino acids. CDR3 nucleotide sequence: TGCGCCAGCAGCCAAGAGGGCAGAGGGCTAGCGAGCACCGGGGAGCTGTTTTTT. Amino acids: CASSQEGRGLASTGELFF.

This clone was recorded many times. V usage is TRBV6-5 and J usage is TRBJ1-4, with no clear D. Germline values: CDR1 MNHEY, CDR2 SVGAGI. V was clipped by 5 bases and J by 8 bases, with 12 bases between them. This CDR3 has 13 amino acids. CDR3 protein: CASSGWEGEKLFF. The CDR3 nucleotides are TGTGCCAGCAGTGGCTGGGAGGGAGAAAAACTGTTTTTT.